This T cell receptor (beta chain) was recovered during a study of T cell changes during pregnancy in multiple sclerosis. Repertoires were generated with immunoSEQ multiplex PCR, while TCRdb's copy carries only in-frame clones and drops some. The top ten clones hold 2.5% to 3% of a sample with about 85,000 clones, roughly 92% of them seen once. The specimen comprised peripheral blood, sampled in the first trimester of pregnancy. The source of this sequence is a female donor with multiple sclerosis, enrolled in a pregnancy study.

The chain's CDR3 is CASSPSASNYGYTF. The DNA for the CDR3 is TGTGCCAGCTCACCGAGTGCCTCAAACTATGGCTACACCTTC. This chain uses TRBV18 with TRBJ1-2; D remains unclear. Germline CDR1 KGHSH, CDR2 LQKENI. The CDR3 has 14 residues. V was pared by 3 bases and J by 2 bases, with 10 bases between.